This T cell receptor (beta chain) comes out of a study of CD8 T cells in Susac syndrome (dated by TCRdb to about 2019). Looking at the study overall: Whether CD8+ T cell activation and differentiation in Susac syndrome was antigen driven was tested using repertoire sequencing. Points the paper makes about the study in general: The number of individuals in the TCR sequencing and HLA analysis was acknowledged as relatively small.

Turning to this clonotype: This clone's antigen is unknown. Qualities for individual bases were not recorded, and no much larger clone is one base off.

Peripheral blood CD8+ and CD4+ T cells from healthy donors, Susac syndrome patients and multiple sclerosis patients were profiled by high-throughput TCR beta sequencing. Treatment-naive patients with stable or active relapsing-remitting disease fulfilling revised McDonald criteria were used as multiple sclerosis controls. Bulk CD8+ and CD4+ T cells were purified by magnetic negative isolation, while CD8+ TEMRA cells were enriched using FACS. Blood was drawn into EDTA tubes, processed within 24 hours, and PBMCs were isolated by density gradient centrifugation. PBMCs intended for TCR sequencing were cryopreserved in liquid nitrogen and were subsequently thawed in a 37 degrees C water bath. Purity of sorted or isolated CD4+, CD8+ and CD8+ TEMRA cells was at least 90%. As encoded in the germline V gene (reference sequence), CDR1 is LNHDA while CDR2 is SQIVND. V drops 5 bases and J drops 4 bases, leaving 17 bases in between. Counted from cysteine to phenylalanine, this CDR3 has 15 amino acids. Only the CDR3 part of the read is kept: 45 bases, read in frame from the first base.

RNA was extracted with the RNeasy kit and about 0.5 to 1 ug was reverse transcribed using random hexamers. The immunoSEQ multiplex PCR assay, covering 54 Vbeta and 13 Jbeta segments, was used to amplify TCR beta CDR3 regions. To correct PCR amplification bias, a synthetic template baseline was used for both primer optimization and computational correction. On the study's bioinformatics: Reads were annotated to V, D and J genes per IMGT and analyzed with immunoSEQ Analyzer, keeping only productive sequences. Clonality was computed as one minus Shannon entropy normalized by log2 of the number of productive unique sequences. For each patient and control, public and private clones were evaluated within the 100 most prevalent clones. A clone was defined as Susac-specific if it was absent from the healthy and MS cohorts, from 1052 published viral clones and from other ImmuneACCESS disease sequences. The raw public reads went through TCRdb reprocessing: fastp at Q25, MiXCR clone calling, in-frame beta chains kept. Here each entry gathers all rows of one CDR3 protein and keeps the most common genes and DNA. The V and J calls here are based on TCRdb, not the publication. Within this sample are 190,000 or so distinct CDR3 sequences, with 95% of them counted one time only. Of the sample, around 0.08% falls within the top ten clones.

The TCR sequence derives from a human donor with multiple sclerosis. The sequenced sample was CD4+ T cells from PBMCs. The sequence joins TRBV19 to TRBJ2-5; matching of 6 bases hints at TRBD2 as the D gene. The sequence in DNA is TGTGCCAGTAGTGTGGCCGGAGGGGAACGAGAGACCCAGTACTTC. It translates to CASSVAGGERETQYF.